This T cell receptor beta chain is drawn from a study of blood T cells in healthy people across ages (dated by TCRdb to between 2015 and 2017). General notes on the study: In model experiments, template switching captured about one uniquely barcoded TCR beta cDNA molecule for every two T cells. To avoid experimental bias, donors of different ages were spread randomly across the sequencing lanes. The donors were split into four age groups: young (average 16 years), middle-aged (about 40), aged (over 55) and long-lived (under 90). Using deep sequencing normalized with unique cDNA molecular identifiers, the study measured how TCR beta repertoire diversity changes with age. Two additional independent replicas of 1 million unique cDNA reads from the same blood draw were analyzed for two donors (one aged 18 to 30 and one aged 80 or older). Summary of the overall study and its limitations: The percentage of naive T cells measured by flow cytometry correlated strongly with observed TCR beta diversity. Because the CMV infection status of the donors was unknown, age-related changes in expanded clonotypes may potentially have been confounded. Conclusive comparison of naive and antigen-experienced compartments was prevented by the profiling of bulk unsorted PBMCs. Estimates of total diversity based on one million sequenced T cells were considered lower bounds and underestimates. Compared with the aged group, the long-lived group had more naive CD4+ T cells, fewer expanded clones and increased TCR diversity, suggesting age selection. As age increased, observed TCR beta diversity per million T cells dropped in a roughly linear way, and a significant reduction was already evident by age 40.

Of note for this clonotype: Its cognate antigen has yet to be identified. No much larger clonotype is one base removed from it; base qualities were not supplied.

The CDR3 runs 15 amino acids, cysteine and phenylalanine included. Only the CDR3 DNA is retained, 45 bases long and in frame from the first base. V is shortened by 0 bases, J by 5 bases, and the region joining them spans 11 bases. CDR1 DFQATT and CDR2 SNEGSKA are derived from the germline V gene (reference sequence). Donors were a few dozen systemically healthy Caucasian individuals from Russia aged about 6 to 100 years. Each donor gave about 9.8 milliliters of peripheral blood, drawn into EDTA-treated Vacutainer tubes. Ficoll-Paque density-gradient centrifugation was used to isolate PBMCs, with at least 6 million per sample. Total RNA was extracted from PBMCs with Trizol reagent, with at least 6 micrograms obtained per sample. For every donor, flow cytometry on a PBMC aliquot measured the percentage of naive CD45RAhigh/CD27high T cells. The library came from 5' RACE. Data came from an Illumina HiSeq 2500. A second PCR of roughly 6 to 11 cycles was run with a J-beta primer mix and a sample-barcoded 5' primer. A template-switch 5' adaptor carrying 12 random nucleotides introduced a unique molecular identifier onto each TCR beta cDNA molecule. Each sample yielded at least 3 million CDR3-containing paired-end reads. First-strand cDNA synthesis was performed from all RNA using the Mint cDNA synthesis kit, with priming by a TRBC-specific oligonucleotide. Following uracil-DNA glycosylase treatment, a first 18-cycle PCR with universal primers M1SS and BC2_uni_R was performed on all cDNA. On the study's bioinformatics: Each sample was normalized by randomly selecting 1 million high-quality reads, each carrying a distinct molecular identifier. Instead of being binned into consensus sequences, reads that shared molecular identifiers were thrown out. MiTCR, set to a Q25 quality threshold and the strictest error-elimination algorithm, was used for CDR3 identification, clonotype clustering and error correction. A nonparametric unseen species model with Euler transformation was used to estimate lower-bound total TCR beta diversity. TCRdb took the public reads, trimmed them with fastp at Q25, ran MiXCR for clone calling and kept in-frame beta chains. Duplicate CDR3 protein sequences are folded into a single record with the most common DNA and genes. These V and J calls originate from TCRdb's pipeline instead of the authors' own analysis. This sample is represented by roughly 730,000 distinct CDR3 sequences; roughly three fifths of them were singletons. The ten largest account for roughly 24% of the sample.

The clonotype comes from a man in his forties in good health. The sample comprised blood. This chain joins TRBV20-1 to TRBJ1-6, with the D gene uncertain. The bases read TGCAGTGCTAGAGATCCACGGAAAAATAATTCACCCCTCCACTTT. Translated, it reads CSARDPRKNNSPLHF.